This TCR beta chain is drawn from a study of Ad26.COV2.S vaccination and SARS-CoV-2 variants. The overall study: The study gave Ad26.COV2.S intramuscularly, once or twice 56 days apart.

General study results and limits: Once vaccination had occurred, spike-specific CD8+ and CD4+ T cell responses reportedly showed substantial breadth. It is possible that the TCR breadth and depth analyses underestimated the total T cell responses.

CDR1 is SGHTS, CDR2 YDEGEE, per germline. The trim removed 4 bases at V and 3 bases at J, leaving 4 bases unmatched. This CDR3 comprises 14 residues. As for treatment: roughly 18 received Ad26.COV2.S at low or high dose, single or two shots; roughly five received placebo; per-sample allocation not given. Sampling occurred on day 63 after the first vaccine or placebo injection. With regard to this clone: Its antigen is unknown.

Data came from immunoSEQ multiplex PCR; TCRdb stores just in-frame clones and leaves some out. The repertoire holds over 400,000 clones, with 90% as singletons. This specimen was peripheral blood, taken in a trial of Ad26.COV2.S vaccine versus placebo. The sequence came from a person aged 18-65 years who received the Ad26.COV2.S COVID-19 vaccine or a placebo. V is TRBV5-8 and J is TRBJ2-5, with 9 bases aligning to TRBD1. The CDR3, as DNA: TGTGCCAGCAGCCACCGACAGGGGGAAGAGACCCAGTACTTC. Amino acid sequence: CASSHRQGEETQYF.